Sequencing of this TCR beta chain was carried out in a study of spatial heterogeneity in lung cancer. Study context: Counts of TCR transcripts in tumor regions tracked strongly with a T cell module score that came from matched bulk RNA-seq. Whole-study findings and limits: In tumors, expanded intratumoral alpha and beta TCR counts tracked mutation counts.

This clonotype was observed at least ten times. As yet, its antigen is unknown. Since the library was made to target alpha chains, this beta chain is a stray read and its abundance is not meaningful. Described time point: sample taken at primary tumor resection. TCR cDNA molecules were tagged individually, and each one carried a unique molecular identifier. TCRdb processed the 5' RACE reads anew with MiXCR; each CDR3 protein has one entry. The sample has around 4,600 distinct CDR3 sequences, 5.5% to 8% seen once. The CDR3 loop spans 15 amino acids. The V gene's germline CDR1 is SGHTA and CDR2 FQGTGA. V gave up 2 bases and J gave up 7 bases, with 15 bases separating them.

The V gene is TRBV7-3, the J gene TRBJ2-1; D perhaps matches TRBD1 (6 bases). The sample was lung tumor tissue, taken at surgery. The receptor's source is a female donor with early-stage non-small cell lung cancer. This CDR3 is CASSLWAGDRNEQFF. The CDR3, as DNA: TGTGCCAGCAGCTTATGGGCAGGGGACCGGAATGAGCAGTTCTTC.